Listed below are T cell receptor beta chains from one sample, sequenced in a study of T cell repertoires in cytomegalovirus infection. From the reads, TCRdb called clonotypes with MiXCR, one entry per CDR3 protein. The data contain approximately 170,000 distinct CDR3 sequences, about 15% of them singletons. Sequences were obtained from CD8+ T cells from PBMCs. These receptors all stem from a human donor in good health (CMV status not recorded). Some clones in this sample may be carry-over from other donors' samples. Each CDR3 is given with its conserved first and last residue. Fields, in order: J gene, D gene, V gene, clone size, CDR3 DNA, CDR3 protein. A D gene is named only where the DNA matches it firmly. Rows may omit the clone size; those that give it use once, few, many or a size class.

TRBJ2-7	-	TRBV20-1	-	TGCAGTGCTCTTCAGGTTTCCTACGAGCAGTACTTC	CSALQVSYEQYF
TRBJ2-5	-	TRBV6-2/TRBV6-3	-	TGTGCCAGCAGTTTGGCCTCCATGAGACAAGAGACCCAGTACTTC	CASSLASMRQETQYF
TRBJ2-7	TRBD1	TRBV7-9	-	TGTGCCAGCAGCCCCGCCCCGGACAGGGAGAACTTC	CASSPAPDRENF
TRBJ1-4	-	TRBV11-2	few	TGTGCCAGCAGCTTGTACCTAGGGGTTGAGGAAAAACTGTTTTTT	CASSLYLGVEEKLFF
TRBJ2-7	-	TRBV27	-	TGTGCCAGCAGTTTATCGCGGACGACCTACGAGCAGTACTTC	CASSLSRTTYEQYF
TRBJ2-7	-	TRBV6-2/TRBV6-3	-	TGTGCCAGCAGCGACGTGGGAGCTTACGAGCAGTACTTC	CASSDVGAYEQYF
TRBJ2-2	TRBD1	TRBV7-9	-	TGTGCCAGCAGCCCCGGGGTACCTGGGACAGGGGGCGCCGGCACCGGGGAGCTGTTTTTT	CASSPGVPGTGGAGTGELFF
TRBJ2-3	-	TRBV2	-	TGTGCCATCAAGGGGGAACGGCTCACAGATACGCAGTATTTT	CAIKGERLTDTQYF
TRBJ1-1	TRBD1	TRBV7-9	few	TGTGCCAGCAGCTTTCTGGACAGGGGCCCTGAAGCTTTCTTT	CASSFLDRGPEAFF
TRBJ2-7	-	TRBV20-1	many	TGCAGTGCTAGAAGCACCGGGACCTACGAGCAGTACTTC	CSARSTGTYEQYF
TRBJ2-5	-	TRBV29-1	few	TGCAGCGCCACGAACTTACAAGAGACCCAGTACTTC	CSATNLQETQYF
TRBJ1-2	-	TRBV28	-	TGTGCCAGCAGTAGCCCCTATGGCTACACCTTC	CASSSPYGYTF
TRBJ2-1	TRBD2	TRBV10-3	-	TGTGCCATCAGAAGCGGGATTGAGCAGTTCTTC	CAIRSGIEQFF
TRBJ1-5	-	TRBV28	few	TGTGCCAGCACCATTAGGGGGGCGGTAGGTCAGCCCCAGCATTTT	CASTIRGAVGQPQHF
TRBJ2-3	-	TRBV3-1	-	TGTGCCAGCAGCCGCTTTCTCCCGGGGGAGAGGAGGGATACGCAGTATTTT	CASSRFLPGERRDTQYF
TRBJ2-1	-	TRBV6-4	-	TGTGCCAGCAGTGACATTGCGGGAAACAATGAGCAGTTCTTC	CASSDIAGNNEQFF
TRBJ1-1	-	TRBV10-3	few	TGTGCCATCTCTGACACAGGGAGGGACACTGAAGCTTTCTTT	CAISDTGRDTEAFF
TRBJ2-7	TRBD1	TRBV6-2/TRBV6-3	-	TGTGCCAGCAGTTACCTACCGGACAGGTACTACGAGCAGTACTTC	CASSYLPDRYYEQYF
TRBJ2-5	-	TRBV28	many	TGTGCCAGCAGTTTTCCTGGTTTTACCCGACGACCTCGGGGGTTATGGGAGACCCAGTACTTC	CASSFPGFTRRPRGLWETQYF
TRBJ2-1	-	TRBV7-2	many	TGTGCCAGCAGCTTAAACAGAGCGGTGCTAGGGAATGAGCAGTTCTTC	CASSLNRAVLGNEQFF
TRBJ2-7	-	TRBV7-9	few	TGTGCCAGCAGCTTAGCGCCTCGGACTGAGACCTACGAGCAGTACTTC	CASSLAPRTETYEQYF
TRBJ1-2	-	TRBV6-6	-	TGTGCCAGCACACCAGGAGGGGAAATAAGCTATGGCTACACCTTC	CASTPGGEISYGYTF
TRBJ2-3	-	TRBV11-2	-	TGTGCCAGCAGCTCAACAGGGACCCGCCGCCATACGCAGTATTTT	CASSSTGTRRHTQYF
TRBJ2-7	TRBD1	TRBV7-2	-	TGTGCCAGCAGCCTCCGGACAGGGAGCGGCAACGAGCAGTACTTC	CASSLRTGSGNEQYF
TRBJ2-1	TRBD1	TRBV2	-	TGTGCCATCCAAGGTGGGACAGGGATATTCAATGAGCAGTTCTTC	CAIQGGTGIFNEQFF
TRBJ1-1	TRBD1	TRBV7-2	-	TGTGCCAGCAGCTTACCTCGGACAGGGGGCATCACTGAAGCTTTCTTT	CASSLPRTGGITEAFF
TRBJ2-5	-	TRBV7-9	few	TGTGCCAGCAGCTTAGGGCAGAGCCAAGAGACCCAGTACTTC	CASSLGQSQETQYF
TRBJ1-1	-	TRBV6-2/TRBV6-3	few	TGTGCCAGCAGTTACAACACAGGGGAAGCTTTCTTT	CASSYNTGEAFF
TRBJ2-1	-	TRBV29-1	few	TGCAGCGTTGAACCTATTACTAGGGGGACCTACAATGAGCAGTTCTTC	CSVEPITRGTYNEQFF
TRBJ2-7	-	TRBV7-8	-	TGTGCCAGCAGCCGACAGAAGATCTACGAGCAGTACTTC	CASSRQKIYEQYF
TRBJ1-3	-	TRBV7-6	few	TGTGCCAGCAGCTCCGACGGGACATTCGGAAACACCATATATTTT	CASSSDGTFGNTIYF
TRBJ1-4	TRBD1	TRBV11-2	few	TGTGCCAGCAGCTGGTGGGGACAGGGAGGAGAAAAACTGTTTTTT	CASSWWGQGGEKLFF
TRBJ1-3	-	TRBV7-2	many	TGTGCCAGCACCCGTCCGGGAATTCGAGGAAACACCATATATTTT	CASTRPGIRGNTIYF
TRBJ1-2	-	TRBV7-9	-	TGTGCCAGCAGTTGGAGACAGGACACCTATGGCTACACCTTC	CASSWRQDTYGYTF
TRBJ2-5	TRBD2	TRBV12-3/TRBV12-4	-	TGTGCCAGCAGTTTACGAGCGGGGGCTGGGGAGACCCAGTACTTC	CASSLRAGAGETQYF
TRBJ2-5	TRBD1	TRBV29-1	-	TGCAGCGGTCGCCCAGCAGGGGGTATTGAAGAGACCCAGTACTTC	CSGRPAGGIEETQYF
TRBJ2-5	TRBD2	TRBV12-3/TRBV12-4	-	TGTGCCAGCAGCTTCTCCCTGATAGGACTAGCGGGGGACCAAGAGACCCAGTACTTC	CASSFSLIGLAGDQETQYF
TRBJ2-4	-	TRBV2	few	TGTCCTTCCCGGCTAGCTCAGTACTTC	CPSRLAQYF
TRBJ2-1	-	TRBV6-2/TRBV6-3	-	TGTGCCAGCAGTCTCCGGTGGAGCGGGTCGAGCGGCTACAATGAGCAGTTCTTC	CASSLRWSGSSGYNEQFF
TRBJ2-5	-	TRBV14	few	TGTGCCAGCAGCCAAGAAGATTCGGAGCAAGAGACCCAGTACTTC	CASSQEDSEQETQYF
TRBJ2-3	TRBD2	TRBV9	-	TGTGCCAGCAGCGGCGGGACTAGCGGCCTCACAGATACGCAGTATTTT	CASSGGTSGLTDTQYF
TRBJ2-4	TRBD1	TRBV28	few	TGTGCCAGTCGGACAGGGGGTGGTTTCGCCAAAAACATTCAGTACTTC	CASRTGGGFAKNIQYF
TRBJ2-3	-	TRBV6-4	few	TGTGCCAGCAGTGACGGCAGCACAGATACGCAGTATTTT	CASSDGSTDTQYF
TRBJ2-7	-	TRBV7-8	few	TGTGCCAGCAGCCCACGGAAAGACAGGTTCCCTCTCTCCTACGAGCAGTACTTC	CASSPRKDRFPLSYEQYF
TRBJ1-4	-	TRBV11-2	few	TGTGCCAGCAGCTTAATATCTGGCAGAGCAACTAATGAAAAACTGTTTTTT	CASSLISGRATNEKLFF
TRBJ2-3	-	TRBV7-6	many	TGTGCCAGCAGCTCTGAGTTGGGACCATCAGATACGCAGTATTTT	CASSSELGPSDTQYF
TRBJ2-1	-	TRBV11-2	-	TGTGCCAGCAGGGGGGAGCGGTACAATGAGCAGTTCTTC	CASRGERYNEQFF
TRBJ2-1	-	TRBV7-6	-	TGTGCCAGCAGCCCGCGGGTTGTGGAGCAGTTCTTC	CASSPRVVEQFF
TRBJ1-1	-	TRBV7-2	few	TGTGCCAGCAGGCGACGGGACGGGAACACTGAAGCTTTCTTT	CASRRRDGNTEAFF
TRBJ2-1	TRBD2	TRBV6-2/TRBV6-3	many	TGTGCCAGCAGTTACCCCAGTCTAGCGGGTTACAATGAGCAGTTCTTC	CASSYPSLAGYNEQFF
TRBJ2-1	-	TRBV7-3	-	TGTGCCAGCAGCCAAAGCGGAGGGGCCGGATATGAGCAGTTCTTC	CASSQSGGAGYEQFF
TRBJ2-2	TRBD1	TRBV28	-	TGTGACAGCAGTTCCCGCGGGACAGGGGAAAACACCGGGGAGCTGTTTTTT	CDSSSRGTGENTGELFF
TRBJ1-2	-	TRBV7-9	few	TGTGCCAGCAGCTCCTACGCCTCGGGGCCTAACTATGGCTACACCTTC	CASSSYASGPNYGYTF
TRBJ1-1	-	TRBV14	once	TGTGCCAGCAGCTTGAAACAGGGTGGGACTGAAGCTTTCTTT	CASSLKQGGTEAFF
TRBJ1-2	TRBD1	TRBV20-1	few	TGCAGTGCTAGAGATTACCTTCAGACAGGGAAAGATGGCTACACCTTC	CSARDYLQTGKDGYTF
TRBJ1-6	-	TRBV7-9	-	TGTGCCAGCGCCCGGGGGAGCTCCTATAATTCACCCCTCCACTTT	CASARGSSYNSPLHF
TRBJ1-5	-	TRBV12-3/TRBV12-4	-	TGTGCCAGCAGTTTACAGGGGTTCAATCAGCCCCAGCATTTT	CASSLQGFNQPQHF